The clone carrying this T cell receptor beta chain has a count of ten or more. Its antigen is unknown. V gave up 6 bases and J gave up 0 bases, with 6 bases separating them. Germline V gene data show CDR1 as SQVTM and CDR2 as ANQGSEA. The CDR3 is 13 residues long. The time point was: patch test 1, 2 weeks after DPC sensitization. The treatment: therapeutic diphenylcyclopropenone sensitization with weekly scalp DPC. The sample comes from a study of human T cells and chemical hapten exposure. Study-wide background: Reading of the patch tests, which applied 0.01% DPC to the upper back, occurred at 6 days. Findings of the study overall: Patch test score tracked positively with PT1 expanded TCR counts. The formation of large CDR3 similarity clusters by expanded TCRs significantly exceeded that of controls.

TCRdb re-derived calls from the RACE reads in MiXCR, one entry per CDR3 protein. The sample holds 74,000 or so distinct CDR3 sequences, 10% to 15% seen once. The TCR originated in a woman aged 60-75 years with alopecia areata. Some clones in this sample may be carry-over from other donors' samples. The input for sequencing was whole blood, taken in connection with sensitization to the hapten diphenylcyclopropenone (DPC). The V call is TRBV29-1, the J call TRBJ2-6; a possible D gene is TRBD2 (5 bases). The CDR3 is CSVGSSGANVLTF. For the CDR3, the DNA is TGCAGCGTAGGGAGCTCTGGGGCCAACGTCCTGACTTTC. Variable domain in full (rest from reference TRBV29-1 and TRBJ2-6): SAVISQKPSRDICQRGTSLTIQCQVDSQVTMMFWYRQQPGQSLTLIATANQGSEATYESGFVIDKFPISRPNLTFSTLTVSNMSPEDSSIYLCSVGSSGANVLTFGAGSRLTVL.